One and the same sample provided the 3 T cell receptor beta chains below, sequenced in a study of cytomegalovirus exposure and HLA in healthy donors. Libraries were prepared by immunoSEQ multiplex PCR; TCRdb keeps only in-frame clonotypes and omits some of them. The top ten hold 0.92% of the sample, which has roughly 270,000 clones, around nine tenths seen once. Sequenced: PBMCs. The receptors derive from a young woman in good health and CMV-seronegative.

V usage is TRBV5-4 and J usage is TRBJ2-7; the match to TRBD2 covers 10 bases. Trimming removed 1 base from V and 5 bases from J; junction bases left unmatched: 9. The V gene's germline CDR1 is SGHNT and CDR2 YYREEE (reference sequence). The CDR3 is made up of 16 amino acids. Here the CDR3 reads CASSLSLAGVADEQYF. DNA of the CDR3: TGTGCCAGCAGCTTGAGTCTAGCGGGAGTTGCAGACGAGCAGTACTTC.

The CDR3 DNA reads as TGTGCCAGTAGTATGGCGGCGGCTAGCTCCTACGAGCAGTACTTC. Translated: CASSMAAASSYEQYF. The chain couples TRBV19 to TRBJ2-7; D is undetermined. V was pared by 3 bases and J by 0 bases, with 12 bases between. Germline V gene sequence: CDR1 LNHDA, CDR2 SQIVND (reference sequence). The CDR3 contains 15 residues.

This clone appeared once. The CDR3 region has the DNA TGTGCCAGCAGGGGCAAGATGCCAACTAATGAAAAACTGTTTTTT. Translation: CASRGKMPTNEKLFF. The chain is built from TRBV6-1 and TRBJ1-4; D gene ambiguous. V was trimmed by 6 bases and J by 0 bases, leaving 11 bases between them. Germline V lookup: CDR1 MNHNS, CDR2 SASEGT. The CDR3 covers 15 residues.